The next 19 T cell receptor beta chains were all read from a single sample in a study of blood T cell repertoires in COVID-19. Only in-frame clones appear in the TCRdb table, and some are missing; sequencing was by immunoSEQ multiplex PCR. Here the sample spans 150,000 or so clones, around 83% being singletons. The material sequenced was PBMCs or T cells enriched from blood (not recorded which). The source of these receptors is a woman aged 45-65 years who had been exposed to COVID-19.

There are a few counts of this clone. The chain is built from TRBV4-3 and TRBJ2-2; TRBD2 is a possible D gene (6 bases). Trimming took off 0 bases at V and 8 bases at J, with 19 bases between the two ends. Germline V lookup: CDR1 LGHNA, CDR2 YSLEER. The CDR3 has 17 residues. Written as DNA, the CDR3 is TGCGCCAGCAGCCAAGATATGGAGGGACCCGTCGGGGGGGAGCTGTTTTTT. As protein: CASSQDMEGPVGGELFF.

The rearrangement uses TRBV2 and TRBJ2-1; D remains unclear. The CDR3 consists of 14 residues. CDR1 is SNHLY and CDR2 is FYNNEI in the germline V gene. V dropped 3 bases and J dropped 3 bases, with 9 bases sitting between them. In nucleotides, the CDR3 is TGTGCCAGCAGTGATACGAACAGCTACAATGAGCAGTTCTTC. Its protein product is CASSDTNSYNEQFF.

DNA for the CDR3: TGTGCCAGCAGCGAGACAGGCCCGGGGGAGACCCAGTACTTC. This encodes CASSETGPGETQYF. The V and J genes are TRBV9 and TRBJ2-5; possibly TRBD1 for D (6 bases). V lost 3 bases and J lost 5, with 14 bases in between. Germline CDR1 reads SGDLS; CDR2 reads YYNGEE. The CDR3 length is 14 residues.

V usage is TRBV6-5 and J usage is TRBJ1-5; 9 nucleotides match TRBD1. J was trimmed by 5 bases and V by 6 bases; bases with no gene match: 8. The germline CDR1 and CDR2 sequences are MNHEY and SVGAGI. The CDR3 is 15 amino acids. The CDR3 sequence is CASSLTGGSDQPQHF. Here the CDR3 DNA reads TGTGCCAGCAGCCTAACAGGGGGCAGTGATCAGCCCCAGCATTTT.

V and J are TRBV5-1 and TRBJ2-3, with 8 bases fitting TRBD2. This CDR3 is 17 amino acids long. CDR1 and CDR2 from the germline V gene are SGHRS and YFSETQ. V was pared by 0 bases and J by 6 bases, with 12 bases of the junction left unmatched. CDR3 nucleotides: TGCGCCAGCAGCTTGGTGCGGGGCGAGCGGGAGTCGGATACGCAGTATTTT. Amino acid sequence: CASSLVRGERESDTQYF.

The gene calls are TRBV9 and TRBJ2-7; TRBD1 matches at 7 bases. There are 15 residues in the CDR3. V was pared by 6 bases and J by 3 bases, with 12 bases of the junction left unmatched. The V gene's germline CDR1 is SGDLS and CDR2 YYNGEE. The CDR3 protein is CASTPSGGRLYEQYF. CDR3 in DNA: TGTGCCAGCACCCCGTCAGGGGGTAGACTCTACGAGCAGTACTTC.

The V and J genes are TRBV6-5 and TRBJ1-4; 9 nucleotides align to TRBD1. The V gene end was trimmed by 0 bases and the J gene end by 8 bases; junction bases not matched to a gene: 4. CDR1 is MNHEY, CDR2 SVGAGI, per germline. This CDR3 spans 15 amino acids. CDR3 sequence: CASSYSGTGYEKLFF. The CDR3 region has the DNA TGTGCCAGCAGTTACTCCGGGACAGGGTACGAAAAACTGTTTTTT.

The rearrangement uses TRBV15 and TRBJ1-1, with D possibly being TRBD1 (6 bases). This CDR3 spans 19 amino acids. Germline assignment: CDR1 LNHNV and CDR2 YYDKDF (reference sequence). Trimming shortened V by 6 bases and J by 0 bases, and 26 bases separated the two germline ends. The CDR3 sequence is CATRKGGGARVGLNTEAFF. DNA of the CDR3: TGTGCCACCAGGAAGGGTGGGGGGGCGCGAGTTGGGCTGAACACTGAAGCTTTCTTT.

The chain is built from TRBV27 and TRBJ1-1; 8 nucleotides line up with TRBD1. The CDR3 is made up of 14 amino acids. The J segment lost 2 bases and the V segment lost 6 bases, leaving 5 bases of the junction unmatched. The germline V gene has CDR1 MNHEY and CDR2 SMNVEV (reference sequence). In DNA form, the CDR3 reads TGTGCCAGCAGGCGGACAGGGAGTAACACTGAAGCTTTCTTT. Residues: CASRRTGSNTEAFF.

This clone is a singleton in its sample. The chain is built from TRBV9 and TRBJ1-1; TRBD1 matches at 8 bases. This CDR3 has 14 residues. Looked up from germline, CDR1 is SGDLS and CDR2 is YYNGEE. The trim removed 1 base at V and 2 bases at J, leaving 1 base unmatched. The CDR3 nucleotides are TGTGCCAGCAGCGTAACAGGGGGTAACACTGAAGCTTTCTTT. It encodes CASSVTGGNTEAFF. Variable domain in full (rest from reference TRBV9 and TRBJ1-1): DSGVTQTPKHLITATGQRVTLRCSPRSGDLSVYWYQQSLDQGLQFLIQYYNGEERAKGNILERFSAQQFPDLHSELNLSSLELGDSALYFCASSVTGGNTEAFFGQGTRLTVV.

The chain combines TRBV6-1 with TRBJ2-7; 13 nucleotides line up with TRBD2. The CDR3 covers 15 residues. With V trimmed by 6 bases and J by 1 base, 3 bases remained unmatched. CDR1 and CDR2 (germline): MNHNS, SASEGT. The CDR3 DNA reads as TGTGCCAGCAGACTAGCGGGAGGGCCGTCCTACGAGCAGTACTTC. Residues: CASRLAGGPSYEQYF.

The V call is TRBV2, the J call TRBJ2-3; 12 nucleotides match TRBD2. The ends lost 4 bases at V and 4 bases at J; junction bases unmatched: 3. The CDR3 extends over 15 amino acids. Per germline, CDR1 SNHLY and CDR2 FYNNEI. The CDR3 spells CASSALAGGSDTQYF. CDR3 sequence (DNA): TGTGCCAGCAGTGCTCTAGCGGGAGGGTCAGATACGCAGTATTTT.

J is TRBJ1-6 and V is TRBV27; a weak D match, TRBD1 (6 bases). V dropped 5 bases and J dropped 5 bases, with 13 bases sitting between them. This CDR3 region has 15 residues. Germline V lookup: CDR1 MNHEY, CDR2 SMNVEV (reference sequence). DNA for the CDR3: TGTGCCAGCAGTATTACGGGGGGCCATAATTCACCCCTCCACTTT. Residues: CASSITGGHNSPLHF.

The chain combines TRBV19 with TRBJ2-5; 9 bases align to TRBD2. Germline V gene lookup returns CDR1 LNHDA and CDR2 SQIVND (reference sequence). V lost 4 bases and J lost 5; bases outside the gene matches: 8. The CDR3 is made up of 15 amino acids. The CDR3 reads CASSTGTSQPETQYF. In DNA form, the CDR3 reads TGTGCCAGTAGTACCGGGACTAGCCAACCTGAGACCCAGTACTTC.

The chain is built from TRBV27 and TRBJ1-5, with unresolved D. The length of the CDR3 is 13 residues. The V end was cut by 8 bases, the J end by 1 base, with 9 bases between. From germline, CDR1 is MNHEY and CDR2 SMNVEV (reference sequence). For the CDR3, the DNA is TGTGCCAGCTGGGAGAGGAGCAATCAGCCCCAGCATTTT. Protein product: CASWERSNQPQHF.

The CDR3 is CASSVGQGAYEQYF. CDR3 nucleotides: TGTGCCAGCAGCGTAGGACAGGGAGCGTACGAGCAGTACTTC. The chain combines TRBV9 with TRBJ2-7, with 7 bases fitting TRBD1. CDR3 length: 14 amino acids. CDR1 is SGDLS and CDR2 is YYNGEE in the germline V gene. J was trimmed by 4 bases and V by 0 bases; bases with no gene match: 4.

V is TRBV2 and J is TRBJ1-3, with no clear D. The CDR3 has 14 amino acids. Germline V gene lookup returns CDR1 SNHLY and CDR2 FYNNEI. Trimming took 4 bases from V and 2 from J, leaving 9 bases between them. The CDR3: CASSAEAPGNTIYF. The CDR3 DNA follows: TGTGCCAGCAGTGCCGAAGCCCCTGGAAACACCATATATTTT.

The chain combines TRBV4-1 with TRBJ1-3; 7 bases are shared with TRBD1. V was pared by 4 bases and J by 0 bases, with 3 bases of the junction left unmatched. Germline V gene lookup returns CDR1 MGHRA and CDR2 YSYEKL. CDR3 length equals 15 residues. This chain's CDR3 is CASSPGQTSGNTIYF. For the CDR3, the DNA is TGCGCCAGCAGCCCGGGACAGACCTCTGGAAACACCATATATTTT.

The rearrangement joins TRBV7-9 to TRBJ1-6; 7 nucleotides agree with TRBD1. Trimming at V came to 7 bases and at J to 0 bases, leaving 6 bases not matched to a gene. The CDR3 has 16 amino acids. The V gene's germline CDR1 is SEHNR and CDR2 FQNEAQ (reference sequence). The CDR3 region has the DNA TGTGCCAGCACCAGAGGGGGCGGCTCCTATAATTCACCCCTCCACTTT. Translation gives CASTRGGGSYNSPLHF.